The present TCR beta chain was sequenced within a study of cytomegalovirus exposure and HLA in healthy donors. Whole-study context: Genetic ancestry analysis placed about 84% of the 300 to 400 donors that were genotyped in the Caucasian-associated cluster. The study's findings and limits: Per a prior analysis, the majority of TCR beta V segments were productive roughly 90% or roughly 30% of the time.

As to this clone: What it binds is not known.

The CDR3 is made up of 16 amino acids. Germline values: CDR1 LNHDA, CDR2 SQIVND (reference sequence). After removal of 5 bases from V and 6 bases from J, the junction contained 15 bases not matched to a gene. It was with 60 Vbeta and 13 Jbeta primers that the PCR ran. Clones were sequenced by immunoSEQ multiplex PCR, and TCRdb holds only the in-frame ones, with some missing. The sample carries around 120,000 clones, roughly three fifths recorded once. The chain uses TRBV19 and TRBJ2-7; 8 bases map to TRBD2. The sample consisted of PBMCs. The sequence was collected from a man aged 25 to 40 in good health and CMV-seropositive. The CDR3 reads CASSGVSGGPKSEQYF. As DNA, the CDR3 is TGTGCCAGTAGTGGTGTGAGCGGGGGCCCCAAGAGCGAGCAGTACTTC.